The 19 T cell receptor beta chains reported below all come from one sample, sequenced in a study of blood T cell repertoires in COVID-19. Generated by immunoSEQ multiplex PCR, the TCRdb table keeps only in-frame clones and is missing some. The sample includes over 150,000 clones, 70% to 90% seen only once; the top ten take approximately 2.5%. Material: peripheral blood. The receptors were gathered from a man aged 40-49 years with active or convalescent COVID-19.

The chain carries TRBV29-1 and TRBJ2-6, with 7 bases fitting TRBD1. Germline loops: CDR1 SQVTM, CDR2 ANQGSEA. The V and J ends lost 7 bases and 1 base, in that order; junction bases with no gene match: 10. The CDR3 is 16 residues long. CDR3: CSASGDRDSGANVLTF. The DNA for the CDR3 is TGCAGCGCTTCTGGGGACAGAGATTCTGGGGCCAACGTCCTGACTTTC.

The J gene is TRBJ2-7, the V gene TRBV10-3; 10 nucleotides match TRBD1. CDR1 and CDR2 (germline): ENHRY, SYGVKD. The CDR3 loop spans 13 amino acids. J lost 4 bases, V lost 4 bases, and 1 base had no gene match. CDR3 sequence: CAISGTGGYEQYF. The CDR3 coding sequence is TGTGCCATCAGTGGGACAGGGGGTTACGAGCAGTACTTC.

The CDR3 sequence is CASSERTGINSPLHF. DNA of the CDR3: TGTGCCAGCAGTGAACGGACAGGGATAAATTCACCCCTCCACTTT. This sequence joins TRBV2 and TRBJ1-6, with 8 bases that match TRBD1. Trimming took 2 bases from V and 7 from J; bases not matched to a gene: 4. The CDR3 covers 15 residues. Germline lookup yields CDR1 SNHLY and CDR2 FYNNEI.

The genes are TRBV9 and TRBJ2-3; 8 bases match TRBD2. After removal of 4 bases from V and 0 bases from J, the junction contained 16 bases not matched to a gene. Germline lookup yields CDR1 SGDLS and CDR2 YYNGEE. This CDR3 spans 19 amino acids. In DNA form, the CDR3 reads TGTGCCAGCAGCCCCCGGATAGCGGGGAGCCTTGGTAGCACAGATACGCAGTATTTT. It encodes CASSPRIAGSLGSTDTQYF.

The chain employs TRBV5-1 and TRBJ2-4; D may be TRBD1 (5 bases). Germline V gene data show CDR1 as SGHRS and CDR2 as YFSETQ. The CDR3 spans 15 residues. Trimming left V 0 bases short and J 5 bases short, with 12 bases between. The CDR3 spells CASSLGAGHENIQYF. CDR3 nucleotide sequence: TGCGCCAGCAGCTTGGGAGCAGGACATGAAAACATTCAGTACTTC.

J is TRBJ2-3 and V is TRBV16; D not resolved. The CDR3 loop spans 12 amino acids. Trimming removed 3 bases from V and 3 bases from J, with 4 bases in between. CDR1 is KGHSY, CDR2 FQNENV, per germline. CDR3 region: CASSHETDTQYF. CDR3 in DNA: TGTGCCAGCAGCCACGAGACAGATACGCAGTATTTT.

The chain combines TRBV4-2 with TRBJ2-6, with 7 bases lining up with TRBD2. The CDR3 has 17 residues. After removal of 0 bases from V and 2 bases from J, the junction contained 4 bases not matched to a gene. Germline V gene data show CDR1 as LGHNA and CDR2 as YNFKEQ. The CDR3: CASSQDQLAAGANVLTF. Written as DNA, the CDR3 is TGTGCCAGCAGCCAAGATCAGCTAGCGGCTGGGGCCAACGTCCTGACTTTC.

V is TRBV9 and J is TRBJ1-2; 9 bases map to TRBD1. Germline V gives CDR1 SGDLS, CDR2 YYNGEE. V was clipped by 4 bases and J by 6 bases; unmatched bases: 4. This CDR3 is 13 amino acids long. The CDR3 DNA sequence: TGTGCCAGCAGCCCGGGACAGGGAGATGGCTACACCTTC. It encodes CASSPGQGDGYTF.

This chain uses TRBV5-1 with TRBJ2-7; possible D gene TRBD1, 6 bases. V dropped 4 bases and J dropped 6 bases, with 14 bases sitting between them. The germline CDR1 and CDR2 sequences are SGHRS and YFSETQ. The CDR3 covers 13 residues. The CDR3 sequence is CASSLAGEGEQYF. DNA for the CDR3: TGCGCCAGCAGCCTGGCAGGGGAAGGCGAGCAGTACTTC.

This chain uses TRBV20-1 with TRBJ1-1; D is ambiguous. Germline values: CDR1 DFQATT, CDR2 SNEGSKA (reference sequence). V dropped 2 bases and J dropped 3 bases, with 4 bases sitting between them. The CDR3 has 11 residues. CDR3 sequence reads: CSARRDTEAFF. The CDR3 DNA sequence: TGCAGTGCTAGACGAGACACTGAAGCTTTCTTT.

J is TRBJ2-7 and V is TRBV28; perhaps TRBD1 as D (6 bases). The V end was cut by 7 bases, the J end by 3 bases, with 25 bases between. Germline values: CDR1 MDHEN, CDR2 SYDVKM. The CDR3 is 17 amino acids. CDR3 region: CASISFRAARGGYEQYF. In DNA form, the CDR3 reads TGTGCCAGCATATCGTTTCGGGCAGCCCGAGGGGGCTACGAGCAGTACTTC.

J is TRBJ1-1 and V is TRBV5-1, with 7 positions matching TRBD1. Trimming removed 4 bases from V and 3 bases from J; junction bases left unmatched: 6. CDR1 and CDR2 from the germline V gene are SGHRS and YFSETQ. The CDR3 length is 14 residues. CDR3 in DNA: TGCGCCAGCAGCGACCCGACAGGGTACACTGAAGCTTTCTTT. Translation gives CASSDPTGYTEAFF.

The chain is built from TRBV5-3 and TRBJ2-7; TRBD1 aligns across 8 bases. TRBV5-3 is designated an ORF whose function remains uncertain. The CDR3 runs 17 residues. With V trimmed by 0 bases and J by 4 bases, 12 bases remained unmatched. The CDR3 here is CARSLVLMGQDFYEQYF. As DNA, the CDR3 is TGTGCCAGAAGCTTGGTTCTGATGGGACAGGACTTTTACGAGCAGTACTTC.

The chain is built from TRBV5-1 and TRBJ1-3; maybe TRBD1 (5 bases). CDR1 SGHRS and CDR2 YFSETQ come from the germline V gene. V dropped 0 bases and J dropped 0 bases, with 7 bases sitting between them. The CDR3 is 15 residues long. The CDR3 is CASSLGGASGNTIYF. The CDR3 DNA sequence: TGCGCCAGCAGCTTGGGTGGGGCCTCTGGAAACACCATATATTTT.

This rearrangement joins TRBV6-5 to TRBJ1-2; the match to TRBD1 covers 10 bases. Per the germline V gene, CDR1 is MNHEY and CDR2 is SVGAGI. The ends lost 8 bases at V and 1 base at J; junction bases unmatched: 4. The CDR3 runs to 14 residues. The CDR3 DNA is TGTGCCAGCTGGGACAGGGGATTTAACTATGGCTACACCTTC. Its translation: CASWDRGFNYGYTF.

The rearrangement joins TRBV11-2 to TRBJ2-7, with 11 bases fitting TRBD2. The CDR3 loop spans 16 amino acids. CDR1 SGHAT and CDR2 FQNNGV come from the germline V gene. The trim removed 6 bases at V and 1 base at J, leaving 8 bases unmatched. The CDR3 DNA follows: TGTGCCAGCAGTTCACTGACTAGCGGGGTTTCCTACGAGCAGTACTTC. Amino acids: CASSSLTSGVSYEQYF.

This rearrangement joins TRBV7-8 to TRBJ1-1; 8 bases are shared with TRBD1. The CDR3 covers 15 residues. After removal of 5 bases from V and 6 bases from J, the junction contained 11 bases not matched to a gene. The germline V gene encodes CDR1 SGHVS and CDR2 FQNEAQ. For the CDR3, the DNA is TGTGCCAGCAGCACAACGACAGGGGCCAACTCTGAAGCTTTCTTT. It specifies CASSTTTGANSEAFF.

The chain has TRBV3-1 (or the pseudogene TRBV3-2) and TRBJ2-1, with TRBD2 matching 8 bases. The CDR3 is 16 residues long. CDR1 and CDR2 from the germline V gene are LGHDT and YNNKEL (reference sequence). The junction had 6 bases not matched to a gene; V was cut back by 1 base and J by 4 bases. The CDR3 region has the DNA TGTGCCAGCAGCCAAGGGACTAGCCCACCTTACAATGAGCAGTTCTTC. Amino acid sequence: CASSQGTSPPYNEQFF.

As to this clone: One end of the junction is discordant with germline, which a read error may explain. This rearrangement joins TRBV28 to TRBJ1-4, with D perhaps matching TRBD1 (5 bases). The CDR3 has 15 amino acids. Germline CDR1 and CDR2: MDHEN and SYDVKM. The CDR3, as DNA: TGTGCCGGCAGTTATCTCCAGGGAGGACATGAAAAACTGTTTTTT. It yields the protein CAGSYLQGGHEKLFF.